These T cell receptor beta chains were read from a single sample in a study of blood T cell repertoires in COVID-19. Produced via immunoSEQ multiplex PCR; TCRdb's table is partial and in-frame only. This sample has approximately 470,000 clones, with roughly 87% found just once. Sample: PBMCs or T cells enriched from blood (not recorded which). These receptors all stem from a woman in her late teens or twenties who had recovered from COVID-19. CDR3s include the opening cysteine and the closing phenylalanine or tryptophan. A D gene is named only where the DNA matches it firmly. Clone size is given for some rows only: seen once, a few or many times, or a class if the clone is expanded.

V gene	clone size	D gene	J gene	CDR3 DNA	CDR3 protein
TRBV6-4	.	.	TRBJ1-2	TGTGCCAGCAGTGACGGGAGGTCCTATGGCTACACCTTC	CASSDGRSYGYTF
TRBV27	.	TRBD2	TRBJ2-3	TGTGCCAGCAGTTGGGGGGGGAGCACAGATACGCAGTATTTT	CASSWGGSTDTQYF
TRBV5-1	.	.	TRBJ1-4	TGCGCCAGCAGCCTAGAACCAACTAATGAAAAACTGTTTTTT	CASSLEPTNEKLFF
TRBV5-1	once	.	TRBJ1-1	TGCGCCAGCAGCCAGGGTTTGAACACTGAAGCTTTCTTT	CASSQGLNTEAFF
TRBV7-8	.	TRBD1	TRBJ2-3	TGTGCCAGCAGCTCTGACAGGGGTTGGACAGATACGCAGTATTTT	CASSSDRGWTDTQYF
TRBV30	.	TRBD1	TRBJ1-1	TGTGCCTGGAGTACCTTCCCCCTGGGACAGGGGGCGAGAACTGAAGCTTTCTTT	CAWSTFPLGQGARTEAFF
TRBV5-1	.	TRBD1	TRBJ2-3	TGCGCCAGCAGCCCGGGGACAGGGGGCGCGACAGATACGCAGTATTTT	CASSPGTGGATDTQYF
TRBV28	.	.	TRBJ2-7	TGTGCCAGCAGTTTCTCATTTGGAGGACGGAGCTCCTACGAGCAGTACTTC	CASSFSFGGRSSYEQYF
TRBV16	.	TRBD1	TRBJ1-4	TGTGCCAGCAGCCCCGGGACAGAGGGGGAAAAACTGTTTTTT	CASSPGTEGEKLFF
TRBV5-1	.	TRBD1	TRBJ1-2	TGCGCCAGCAGCTGGACGCAGGGGGAAGATGGCTACACCTTC	CASSWTQGEDGYTF
TRBV27	.	.	TRBJ1-1	TGTGCCAGCAGTTTGTACCTGGGGGGCACTGAAGCTTTCTTT	CASSLYLGGTEAFF
TRBV6-5	few	.	TRBJ2-7	TGTGCCAGCAGTTACGCCAGTTTCTCCTACGAGCAGTACTTC	CASSYASFSYEQYF
TRBV10-3	.	TRBD2	TRBJ2-1	TGTGCCATCAGTTCCCCGACTAGCGGGGGGCCTAGCTCCTACAATGAGCAGTTCTTC	CAISSPTSGGPSSYNEQFF
TRBV12-1	once	.	TRBJ2-4	TGTGCCAGCAGCGCCTGGGACAGGGCGGAAAACATTCAGTACTTC	CASSAWDRAENIQYF
TRBV24-1	.	.	TRBJ2-5	TGTGCCACCAGACCAAGAGGGACACCCACTTTCCAAGAGACCCAGTACTTC	CATRPRGTPTFQETQYF
TRBV10-3	.	.	TRBJ1-4	TGTGCCATCAGTGAGTCCAGCTCTACGGGTGCAACTAATGAAAAACTGTTTTTT	CAISESSSTGATNEKLFF
TRBV2	.	TRBD2	TRBJ2-5	TGTGCCAGCAGTAAACTAGCGGGGGGTATTCCCCCACAAGAGACCCAGTACTTC	CASSKLAGGIPPQETQYF
TRBV2	.	.	TRBJ2-6	TGTGCCAGCAGTGTTACAGGGACCGGGGCCAACGTCCTGACTTTC	CASSVTGTGANVLTF
TRBV7-9	.	TRBD1	TRBJ1-1	TGTGCCAGCAGCCACGGTGGAGGGGGCGATTTGGCTTTCTTT	CASSHGGGGDLAFF
TRBV5-1	.	TRBD1	TRBJ2-4	TGCGCCAGCAGCTTCGGGACAGGGGCCACTGTGCTAGCCAAAAACATTCAGTACTTC	CASSFGTGATVLAKNIQYF